This T cell receptor beta chain originates from a study of cytomegalovirus exposure and HLA in healthy donors. Broader study findings: On later analysis, the bulk of CMV-associated TCR beta chains appeared to be HLA-restricted. Diagnosis of cytomegalovirus status made by the classifier reportedly showed high specificity and sensitivity. Analysis was carried out at a later point, and it linked a missense DCLRE1C variant to TCR beta V- and J-gene trimming.

Use of 60 Vbeta and 13 Jbeta primers characterized the PCR. This table comes from immunoSEQ multiplex PCR, and its TCRdb copy is limited to in-frame clones, with some not included. The sample lists 110,000 or so clones, about 68% seen once, with 11% in the top ten. This clone appeared a few times. Its antigen is currently unknown. The source material was PBMCs. This clonotype was sampled from a woman between 50 and 59 years old in good health and CMV-seropositive.

DNA for the CDR3: TGCGCCAGCAGCCAAGATAGTGGGACAGGGCGGGAGCAGTACTTC. The encoded protein is CASSQDSGTGREQYF. The V gene is TRBV4-1, the J gene TRBJ2-7; TRBD1 matches 9 bases. The CDR3 totals 15 residues. V dropped 0 bases and J dropped 7; count of bases not matched to a gene: 7. The V gene's germline CDR1 is MGHRA and CDR2 YSYEKL.